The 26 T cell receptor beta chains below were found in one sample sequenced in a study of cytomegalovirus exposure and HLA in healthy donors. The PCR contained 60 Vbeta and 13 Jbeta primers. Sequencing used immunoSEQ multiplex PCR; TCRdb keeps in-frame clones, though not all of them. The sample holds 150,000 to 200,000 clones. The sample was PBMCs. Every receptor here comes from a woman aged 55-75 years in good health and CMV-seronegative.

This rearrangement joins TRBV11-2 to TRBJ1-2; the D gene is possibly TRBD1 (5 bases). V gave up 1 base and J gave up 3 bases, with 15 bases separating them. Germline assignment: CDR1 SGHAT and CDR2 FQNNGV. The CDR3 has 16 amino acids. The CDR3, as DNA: TGTGCCAGCAGCTTAGGTTGGGGCCCGGTGGACTATGGCTACACCTTC. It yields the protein CASSLGWGPVDYGYTF.

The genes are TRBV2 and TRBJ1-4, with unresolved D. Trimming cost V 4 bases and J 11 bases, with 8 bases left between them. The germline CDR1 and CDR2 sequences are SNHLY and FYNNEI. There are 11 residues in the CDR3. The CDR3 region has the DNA TGTGCCAGCAGTGGCGAGGGCAAACTGTTTTTT. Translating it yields CASSGEGKLFF.

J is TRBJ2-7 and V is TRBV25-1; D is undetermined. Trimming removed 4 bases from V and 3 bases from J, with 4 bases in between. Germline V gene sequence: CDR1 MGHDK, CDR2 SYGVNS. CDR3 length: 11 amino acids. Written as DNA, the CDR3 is TGTGCCAGCAGTGCCATCTACGAGCAGTACTTC. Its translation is CASSAIYEQYF.

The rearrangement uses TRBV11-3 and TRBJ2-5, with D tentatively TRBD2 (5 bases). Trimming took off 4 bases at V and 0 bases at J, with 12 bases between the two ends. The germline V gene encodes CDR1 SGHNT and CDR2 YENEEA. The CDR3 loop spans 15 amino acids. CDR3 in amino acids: CASSSGMTYQETQYF. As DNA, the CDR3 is TGTGCCAGCAGCTCGGGGATGACTTACCAAGAGACCCAGTACTTC.

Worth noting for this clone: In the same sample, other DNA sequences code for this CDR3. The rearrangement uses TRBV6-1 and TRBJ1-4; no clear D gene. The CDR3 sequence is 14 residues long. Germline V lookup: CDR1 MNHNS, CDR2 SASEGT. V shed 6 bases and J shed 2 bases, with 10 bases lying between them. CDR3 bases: TGTGCCAGCAGACGAGAGGTTACTAATGAAAAACTGTTTTTT. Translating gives CASRREVTNEKLFF.

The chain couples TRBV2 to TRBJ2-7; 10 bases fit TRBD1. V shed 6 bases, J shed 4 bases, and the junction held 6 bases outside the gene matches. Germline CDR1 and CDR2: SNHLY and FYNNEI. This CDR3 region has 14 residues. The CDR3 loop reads CASRGTGVLYEQYF. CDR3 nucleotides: TGTGCCAGCAGAGGGACAGGGGTATTGTACGAGCAGTACTTC.

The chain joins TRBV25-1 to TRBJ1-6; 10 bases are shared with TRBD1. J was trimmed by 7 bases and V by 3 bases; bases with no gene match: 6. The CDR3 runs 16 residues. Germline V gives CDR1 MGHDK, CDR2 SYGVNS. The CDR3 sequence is CASSEGTGVGNSPLHF. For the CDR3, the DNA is TGTGCCAGCAGTGAGGGGACAGGGGTCGGGAATTCACCCCTCCACTTT.

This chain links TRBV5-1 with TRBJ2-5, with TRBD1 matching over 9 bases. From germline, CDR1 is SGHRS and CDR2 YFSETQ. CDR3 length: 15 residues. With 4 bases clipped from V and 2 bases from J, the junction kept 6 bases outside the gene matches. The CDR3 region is CASSLLGQGQETQYF. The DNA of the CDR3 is TGCGCCAGCAGCCTGCTGGGACAGGGACAAGAGACCCAGTACTTC. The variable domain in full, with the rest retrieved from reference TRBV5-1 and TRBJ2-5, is KAGVTQTPRYLIKTRGQQVTLSCSPISGHRSVSWYQQTPGQGLQFLFEYFSETQRNKGNFPGRFSGRQFSNSRSEMNVSTLELGDSALYLCASSLLGQGQETQYFGPGTRLLVL.

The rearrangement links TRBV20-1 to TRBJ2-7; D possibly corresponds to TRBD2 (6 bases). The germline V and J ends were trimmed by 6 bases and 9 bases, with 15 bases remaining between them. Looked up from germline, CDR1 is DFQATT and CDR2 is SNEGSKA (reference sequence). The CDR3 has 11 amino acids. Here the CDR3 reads CSAGRREGQYF. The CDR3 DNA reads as TGCAGTGCAGGACGGAGGGAAGGGCAGTACTTC.

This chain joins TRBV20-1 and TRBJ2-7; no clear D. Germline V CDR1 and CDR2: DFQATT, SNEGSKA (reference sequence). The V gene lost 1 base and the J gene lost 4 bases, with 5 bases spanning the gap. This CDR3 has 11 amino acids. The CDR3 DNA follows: TGCAGTGCTAGAGGAGGTTACGAGCAGTACTTC. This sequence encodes CSARGGYEQYF.

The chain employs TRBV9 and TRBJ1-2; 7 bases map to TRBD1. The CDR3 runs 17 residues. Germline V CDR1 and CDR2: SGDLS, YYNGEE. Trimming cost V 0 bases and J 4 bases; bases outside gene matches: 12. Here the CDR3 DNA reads TGTGCCAGCAGCGTAGGCACCGAGGAGGGGGCTATCTATGGCTACACCTTC. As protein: CASSVGTEEGAIYGYTF.

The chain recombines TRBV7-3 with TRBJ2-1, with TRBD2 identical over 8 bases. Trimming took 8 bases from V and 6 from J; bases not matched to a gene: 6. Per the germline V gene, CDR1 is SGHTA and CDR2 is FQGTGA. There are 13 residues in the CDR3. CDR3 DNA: TGTGCCAGCGGGACTAGTGGGGGCAATGAGCAGTTCTTC. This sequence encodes CASGTSGGNEQFF. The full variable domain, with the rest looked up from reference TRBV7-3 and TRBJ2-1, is GAGVSQTPSNKVTEKGKYVELRCDPISGHTALYWYRQSLGQGPEFLIYFQGTGAADDSGLPNDRFFAVRPEGSVSTLKIQRTERGDSAVYLCASGTSGGNEQFFGPGTRLTVL.

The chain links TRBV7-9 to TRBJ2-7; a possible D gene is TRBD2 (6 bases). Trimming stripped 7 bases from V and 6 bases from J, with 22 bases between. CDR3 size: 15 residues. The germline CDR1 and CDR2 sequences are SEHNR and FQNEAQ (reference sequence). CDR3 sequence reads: CASTARFGGGREQYF. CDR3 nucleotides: TGTGCCAGCACCGCCCGGTTTGGAGGAGGGCGCGAGCAGTACTTC.

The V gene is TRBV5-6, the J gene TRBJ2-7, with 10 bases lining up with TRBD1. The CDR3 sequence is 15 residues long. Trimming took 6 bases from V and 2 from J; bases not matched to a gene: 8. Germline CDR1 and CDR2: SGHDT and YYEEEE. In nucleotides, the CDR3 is TGTGCCAGCAACCCACTCGGACAGGGGGCCTACGAGCAGTACTTC. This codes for CASNPLGQGAYEQYF.

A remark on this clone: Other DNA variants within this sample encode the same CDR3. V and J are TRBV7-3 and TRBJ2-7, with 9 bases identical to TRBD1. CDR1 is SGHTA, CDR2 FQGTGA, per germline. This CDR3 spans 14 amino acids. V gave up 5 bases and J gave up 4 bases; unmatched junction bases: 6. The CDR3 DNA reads TGTGCCAGCAGCCTGGGACAGGGCCTATACGAGCAGTACTTC. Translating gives CASSLGQGLYEQYF.

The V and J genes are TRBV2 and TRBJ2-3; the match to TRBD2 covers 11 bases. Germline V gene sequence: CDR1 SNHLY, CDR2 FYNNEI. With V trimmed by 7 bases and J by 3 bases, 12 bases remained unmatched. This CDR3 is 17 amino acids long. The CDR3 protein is CASTGILSGRGTDTQYF. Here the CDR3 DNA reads TGTGCCAGCACAGGGATACTTAGCGGGAGGGGAACAGATACGCAGTATTTT.

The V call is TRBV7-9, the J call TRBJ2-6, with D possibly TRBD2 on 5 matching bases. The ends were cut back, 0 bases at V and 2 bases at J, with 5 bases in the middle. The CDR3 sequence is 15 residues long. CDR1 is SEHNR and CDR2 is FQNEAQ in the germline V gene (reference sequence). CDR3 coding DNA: TGTGCCAGCAGCTTAGCGGGAGCTGGGGCCAACGTCCTGACTTTC. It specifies CASSLAGAGANVLTF.

CDR3 in amino acids: CASSVAVSYNEQFF. In DNA, the CDR3 is TGCGCCAGCAGCGTAGCGGTTTCCTACAATGAGCAGTTCTTC. This chain links TRBV10-1 with TRBJ2-1; D may be TRBD2 (6 bases). The germline gives CDR1 WNHNN, CDR2 SYGVQD (reference sequence). The CDR3 has 14 residues. Deletions cut 6 bases from V and 1 base from J, with 10 bases between.

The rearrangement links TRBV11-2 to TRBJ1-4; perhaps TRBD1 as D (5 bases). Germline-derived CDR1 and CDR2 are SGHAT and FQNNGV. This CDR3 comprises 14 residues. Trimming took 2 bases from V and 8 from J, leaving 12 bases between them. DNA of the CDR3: TGTGCCAGCAGCTTAAGGGGAGGAATCGAAAAACTGTTTTTT. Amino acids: CASSLRGGIEKLFF.

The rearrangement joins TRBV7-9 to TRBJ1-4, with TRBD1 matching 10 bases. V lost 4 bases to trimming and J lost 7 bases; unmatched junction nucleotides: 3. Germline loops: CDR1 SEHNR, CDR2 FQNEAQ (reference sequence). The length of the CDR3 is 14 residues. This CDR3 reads CASSSTGGSEKLFF. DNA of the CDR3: TGTGCCAGCAGCTCGACAGGGGGCAGTGAAAAACTGTTTTTT.

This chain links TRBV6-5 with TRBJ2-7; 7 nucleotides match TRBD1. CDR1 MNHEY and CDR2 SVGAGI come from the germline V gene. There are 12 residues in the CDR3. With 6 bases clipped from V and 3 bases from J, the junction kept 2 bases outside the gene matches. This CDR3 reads CASSRQGYEQYF. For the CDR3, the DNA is TGTGCCAGCAGCCGACAGGGCTACGAGCAGTACTTC.

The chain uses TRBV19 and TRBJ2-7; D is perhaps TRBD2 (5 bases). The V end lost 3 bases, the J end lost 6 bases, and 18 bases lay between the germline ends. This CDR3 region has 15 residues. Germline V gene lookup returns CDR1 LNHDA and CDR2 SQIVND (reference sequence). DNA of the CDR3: TGTGCCAGTAGTATTATCGGGAACCGGGAAGGCGAGCAGTACTTC. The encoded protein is CASSIIGNREGEQYF. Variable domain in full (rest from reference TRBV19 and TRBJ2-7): DGGITQSPKYLFRKEGQNVTLSCEQNLNHDAMYWYRQDPGQGLRLIYYSQIVNDFQKGDIAEGYSVSREKKESFPLTVTSAQKNPTAFYLCASSIIGNREGEQYFGPGTRLTVT.

The CDR3 bases are TGTGCCAGCAGCTTAGATTTTCGGGGGCAAGAGACCCAGTACTTC. Translated, it gives CASSLDFRGQETQYF. The chain is built from TRBV7-7 and TRBJ2-5; possible D gene TRBD2, 6 bases. This CDR3 contains 15 residues. Germline V lookup: CDR1 SSHAT, CDR2 FNYEAQ (reference sequence). V lost 1 base, J lost 2 bases, and 11 bases lay in between.

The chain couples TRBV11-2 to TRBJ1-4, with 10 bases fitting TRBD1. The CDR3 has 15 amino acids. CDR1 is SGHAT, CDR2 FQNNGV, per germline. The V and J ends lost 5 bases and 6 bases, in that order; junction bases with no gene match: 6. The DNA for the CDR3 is TGTGCCAGCAGCGATCCGGGACAGGGGCATGAAAAACTGTTTTTT. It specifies CASSDPGQGHEKLFF.

CDR3 nucleotide sequence: TGTGCCAGCTCACCCGTCTCCGGGAGCACTGAAGCTTTCTTT. Translated: CASSPVSGSTEAFF. The chain couples TRBV18 to TRBJ1-1; D is uncertain. The germline V and J ends were trimmed by 3 bases and 4 bases, with 12 bases remaining between them. Germline CDR1 is KGHSH and CDR2 is LQKENI. The CDR3 spans 14 residues.

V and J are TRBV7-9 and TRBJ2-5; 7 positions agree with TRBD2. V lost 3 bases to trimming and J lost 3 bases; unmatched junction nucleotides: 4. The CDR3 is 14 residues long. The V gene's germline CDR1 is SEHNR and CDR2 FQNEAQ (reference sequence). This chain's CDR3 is CASSFFAGEETQYF. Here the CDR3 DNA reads TGTGCCAGCAGCTTTTTCGCGGGAGAAGAGACCCAGTACTTC.